This TCR beta chain was sequenced for a study of response to subunit inactivated influenza vaccine (dated by TCRdb to 2016 to 2019). About the full investigation: Deep quantitative profiling of the T cell receptor repertoire was used in the study to follow responses to a trivalent subunit inactivated influenza vaccine.

Compared with germline, V lacks 5 bases and J lacks 5 bases; bases without a gene match: 6. From cysteine to phenylalanine, the CDR3 is 14 amino acids long. Just CDR3 DNA is preserved here, 42 bases in frame from base 1. The germline V gene provides CDR1 MDHEN and CDR2 SYDVKM. Libraries were constructed by RT-PCR. TCRdb shows the sequencer as Illumina HiSeq 2500. TCRdb trimmed public reads at Q25 via fastp, called clones via MiXCR and kept in-frame beta chains. Every entry covers one CDR3 protein and lists the most common genes and DNA from its rows. The sample table records roughly 700,000 distinct CDR3 sequences; 14% of these occur just once. 5.5% to 7% of the sample lies in the top ten. Broad study findings and their caveats: The authors suggested that each seasonal influenza vaccination may recruit only a limited number of new T cells.

There are a few counts of this clonotype. Its target antigen remains unknown. Base qualities are not at hand, and no much larger clone is one base apart. Here the chain combines TRBV28 and TRBJ2-5, with TRBD1 identical over 9 junction bases. The clonotype originates from a man between 50 and 59 years old who received an inactivated influenza vaccine. Donor details come from another sample of the same person, matched by shared clones. The specimen comprised PBMCs from blood, sampled 14 to 15 days before vaccination. The CDR3 protein sequence reads: CASSDTGGRETQYF. The DNA is as follows: TGTGCCAGCAGTGATACAGGGGGCAGGGAGACCCAGTACTTC.